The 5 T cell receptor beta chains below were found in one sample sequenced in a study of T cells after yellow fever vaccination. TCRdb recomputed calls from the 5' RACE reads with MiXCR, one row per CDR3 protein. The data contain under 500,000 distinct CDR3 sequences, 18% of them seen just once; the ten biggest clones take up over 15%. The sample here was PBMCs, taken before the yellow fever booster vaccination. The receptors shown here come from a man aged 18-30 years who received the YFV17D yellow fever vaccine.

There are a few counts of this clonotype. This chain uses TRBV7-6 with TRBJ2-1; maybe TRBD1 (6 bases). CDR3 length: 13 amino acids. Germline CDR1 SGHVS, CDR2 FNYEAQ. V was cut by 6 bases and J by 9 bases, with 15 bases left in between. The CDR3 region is CASSPSRGGEQFF. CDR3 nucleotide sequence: TGTGCCAGCAGTCCCTCCAGGGGCGGTGAGCAGTTCTTC. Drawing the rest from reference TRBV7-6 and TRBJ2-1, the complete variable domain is GAGVSQSPRYKVTKRGQDVALRCDPISGHVSLYWYRQALGQGPEFLTYFNYEAQQDKSGLPNDRFSAERPEGSISTLTIQRTEQRDSAMYRCASSPSRGGEQFFGPGTRLTVL.

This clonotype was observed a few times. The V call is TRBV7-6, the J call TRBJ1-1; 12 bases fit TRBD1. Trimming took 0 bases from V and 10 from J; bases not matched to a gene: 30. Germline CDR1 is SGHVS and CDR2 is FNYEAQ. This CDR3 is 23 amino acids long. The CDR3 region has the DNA TGTGCCAGCAGCTTAGCGGATCCCGGGACAGGGGGCGCGAGAGATGCTGGGCAGAGGGCAGCTTTCTTT. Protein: CASSLADPGTGGARDAGQRAAFF.

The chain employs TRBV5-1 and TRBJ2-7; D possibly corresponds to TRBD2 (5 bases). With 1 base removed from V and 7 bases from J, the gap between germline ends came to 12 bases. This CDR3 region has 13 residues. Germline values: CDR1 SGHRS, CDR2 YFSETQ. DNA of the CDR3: TGCGCCAGCAGCTTGTTCGGGGATACGGAGCAGTACGTC. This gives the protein CASSLFGDTEQYV.

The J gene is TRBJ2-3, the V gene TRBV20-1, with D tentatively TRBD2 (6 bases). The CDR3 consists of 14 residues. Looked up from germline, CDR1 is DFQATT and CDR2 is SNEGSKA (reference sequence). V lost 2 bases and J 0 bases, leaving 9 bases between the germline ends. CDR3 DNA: TGCAGTGCTAGAACCGGGACTAGCACAGATACGCAGTATTTT. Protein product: CSARTGTSTDTQYF.

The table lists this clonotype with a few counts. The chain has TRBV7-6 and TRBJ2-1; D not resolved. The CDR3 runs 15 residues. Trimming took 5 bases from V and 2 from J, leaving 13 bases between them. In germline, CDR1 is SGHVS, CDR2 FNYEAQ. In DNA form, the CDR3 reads TGTGCCAGCAGCCGAGTCCCCGAGGCCTACAATGAGCAGTTCTTC. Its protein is CASSRVPEAYNEQFF.